The 18 T cell receptor beta chains below all came from one sample that was sequenced in a study of T cell responses to AZD1222 COVID-19 vaccine. Clones were read by immunoSEQ multiplex PCR, and TCRdb kept only the in-frame ones, dropping some. The sample carries 150,000 to 180,000 clones, about 88% recorded once. The specimen comprised peripheral blood, sampled on day 0 of AZD1222 vaccination. These TCRs come from an adult in good health.

The genes are TRBV27 and TRBJ1-2; D is ambiguous. The CDR3 sequence is 12 residues long. The ends were cut back, 0 bases at V and 5 bases at J, with 4 bases in the middle. Germline V gives CDR1 MNHEY, CDR2 SMNVEV (reference sequence). CDR3 protein: CASSLSGYGYTF. CDR3 DNA: TGTGCCAGCAGTTTATCGGGGTATGGCTACACCTTC.

The chain uses TRBV27 and TRBJ2-5, with TRBD1 matching over 9 bases. This CDR3 spans 15 amino acids. CDR1 is MNHEY, CDR2 SMNVEV, per germline (reference sequence). Losses at the gene ends were 8 bases for V and 5 bases for J; bases not matched to a gene: 12. The CDR3 here is CASPPRTGDSETQYF. DNA of the CDR3: TGTGCCAGCCCACCCCGGACAGGGGATTCGGAGACCCAGTACTTC.

The rearrangement joins TRBV7-2 to TRBJ2-7, with TRBD1 identical over 8 bases. Trimming cost V 5 bases and J 0 bases; bases outside gene matches: 9. Germline CDR1 reads SGHTA; CDR2 reads FQGNSA. The CDR3 is made up of 16 amino acids. CDR3 protein: CASSLTGGRSSYEQYF. DNA of the CDR3: TGTGCCAGCAGCCTAACAGGGGGACGGAGCTCCTACGAGCAGTACTTC.

This chain uses TRBV6-6 with TRBJ1-1; D not resolved. The germline CDR1 and CDR2 sequences are MNHNY and SVGAGI (reference sequence). The CDR3 contains 14 residues. Trimming pared 2 bases from V and 0 bases from J, leaving 7 bases between. The CDR3 bases are TGTGCCAGCAGTTACGTACGGATGAACACTGAAGCTTTCTTT. It yields the protein CASSYVRMNTEAFF.

This clone appeared a few times. V gene TRBV7-7 combines with J gene TRBJ2-1; 8 bases agree with TRBD2. In germline, CDR1 is SSHAT, CDR2 FNYEAQ (reference sequence). CDR3 length: 15 residues. Unmatched junction bases numbered 6, after V lost 1 base and J lost 7 bases. The CDR3 reads CASSLGSGGGNEQFF. CDR3 nucleotides: TGTGCCAGCAGCTTAGGCAGCGGGGGAGGGAATGAGCAGTTCTTC.

In DNA, the CDR3 is TGTGCCAGCAAACGGTCTAGCGGGACTAATGAGCAGTTCTTC. Its protein product is CASKRSSGTNEQFF. V usage is TRBV7-2 and J usage is TRBJ2-1; 9 bases map to TRBD2. CDR1 is SGHTA, CDR2 FQGNSA, per germline. The CDR3 covers 14 residues. V shed 7 bases and J 7 bases; nucleotides not matched to a gene: 8.

The chain recombines TRBV6-2 or TRBV6-3 with TRBJ1-5; D is unclear. V was cut by 6 bases and J by 0 bases, with 15 bases left in between. Germline V gene sequence: CDR1 MNHEY, CDR2 SVGEGT. The CDR3 runs 16 residues. Written as DNA, the CDR3 is TGTGCCAGCAGATACGGCAAGGATTATAGCAATCAGCCCCAGCATTTT. It encodes CASRYGKDYSNQPQHF.

The chain couples TRBV6-2 or TRBV6-3 to TRBJ1-5; weak D call: TRBD1 (5 bases). Trimming removed 3 bases at V and 4 bases at J, with 10 bases between. This CDR3 comprises 14 residues. Germline lookup yields CDR1 MNHEY and CDR2 SVGEGT. The CDR3 reads CASSYYGGNQPQHF. DNA of the CDR3: TGTGCCAGCAGTTATTATGGGGGGAATCAGCCCCAGCATTTT.

This chain joins TRBV7-9 and TRBJ1-1, with D unclear. Germline CDR1 and CDR2: SEHNR and FQNEAQ (reference sequence). The CDR3 sequence is 13 residues long. Trimming removed 2 bases at V and 1 base at J, with 5 bases between. CDR3 sequence: CASSLTQNTEAFF. The CDR3 nucleotides read TGTGCCAGCAGCTTAACACAGAACACTGAAGCTTTCTTT.

V usage is TRBV5-4 and J usage is TRBJ2-1; a possible D gene is TRBD1 (6 bases). The CDR3 sequence is 15 residues long. The V gene lost 0 bases and the J gene lost 1 base, with 8 bases spanning the gap. The germline V gene encodes CDR1 SGHNT and CDR2 YYREEE (reference sequence). The CDR3 coding sequence is TGTGCCAGCAGCTTGGGCCAGGGGTCCTACAATGAGCAGTTCTTC. This encodes CASSLGQGSYNEQFF.

The V and J genes are TRBV5-4 and TRBJ1-3; D not resolved. V lost 5 bases, J lost 0 bases, and 12 bases lay in between. CDR3 length equals 15 residues. Germline lookup yields CDR1 SGHNT and CDR2 YYREEE (reference sequence). This CDR3 reads CASRGSGVSGNTIYF. Here the CDR3 DNA reads TGTGCCAGCAGGGGATCCGGGGTCTCTGGAAACACCATATATTTT.

This rearrangement joins TRBV6-2 or TRBV6-3 to TRBJ2-3; the match to TRBD2 covers 10 bases. The germline V gene has CDR1 MNHEY and CDR2 SVGEGT. V gave up 5 bases and J gave up 6 bases; unmatched junction bases: 5. The CDR3 extends over 14 amino acids. The CDR3 DNA follows: TGTGCCAGCAGTCCCATAGCGGGGGGCGATACGCAGTATTTT. Translation: CASSPIAGGDTQYF.

The chain recombines TRBV3-1 (or the pseudogene TRBV3-2) with TRBJ2-1; D ambiguous. Germline V gives CDR1 LGHDT, CDR2 YNNKEL (reference sequence). This CDR3 region has 11 residues. Trimming removed 4 bases at V and 9 bases at J, with 7 bases between. The CDR3 spells CASSLLAEQFF. The CDR3 DNA reads TGTGCCAGCAGCCTCCTTGCTGAGCAGTTCTTC.

This clone has just one count. This rearrangement joins TRBV4-3 to TRBJ1-2, with TRBD1 as a possible D gene (6 bases). Germline-derived CDR1 and CDR2 are LGHNA and YSLEER. V was cut by 4 bases and J by 8 bases, with 17 bases left in between. This CDR3 has 14 residues. The CDR3 DNA is TGCGCCAGCAGCCCCCCCAACAGGGAAAAGGGCTACACCTTC. Encoded protein: CASSPPNREKGYTF.

The genes are TRBV10-3 and TRBJ1-1; 9 nucleotides agree with TRBD1. The CDR3 consists of 14 residues. V lost 6 bases to trimming and J lost 3 bases; unmatched junction nucleotides: 5. CDR1 ENHRY and CDR2 SYGVKD come from the germline V gene. CDR3 loop: CAIRSDRGDTEAFF. DNA of the CDR3: TGTGCCATCAGGTCGGACAGGGGCGACACTGAAGCTTTCTTT.

The chain recombines TRBV5-6 with TRBJ1-1; D not resolved. This CDR3 is 13 amino acids long. Trimming shortened V by 0 bases and J by 8 bases, and 11 bases separated the two germline ends. Per germline, CDR1 SGHDT and CDR2 YYEEEE. CDR3 sequence (DNA): TGTGCCAGCAGCTTGGGTCCCGTCGAGGAAGCTTTCTTT. Translation: CASSLGPVEEAFF.

The chain joins TRBV28 to TRBJ2-6, with 11 nucleotides matching TRBD1. There are 20 residues in the CDR3. The V gene's germline CDR1 is MDHEN and CDR2 SYDVKM. Unmatched junction bases numbered 13, after V lost 6 bases and J lost 0 bases. The CDR3 nucleotides read TGTGCCAGCAGCTCAATGCTATATGGGACAGGGGGCTCTGGGGCCAACGTCCTGACTTTC. Its translation: CASSSMLYGTGGSGANVLTF.

This clone was recorded only once. J is TRBJ2-7 and V is TRBV5-4, with a tentative D call TRBD2 (6 bases). V was trimmed by 5 bases and J by 7 bases, leaving 16 bases between them. CDR3 length equals 13 residues. The germline gives CDR1 SGHNT, CDR2 YYREEE (reference sequence). CDR3 sequence reads: CASSPPREREQYF. CDR3 in DNA: TGTGCCAGCAGTCCGCCTCGGGAGCGGGAGCAGTACTTC.